This T cell receptor beta chain was sequenced for a study of cytomegalovirus exposure and HLA in healthy donors. The study, taken as a whole, reports: Compared with the roughly 670-donor mean, an Asian-associated ancestry cluster reportedly had fewer N-insertions, according to a later analysis.

Germline loops: CDR1 LGHNA, CDR2 YNFKEQ. This CDR3 spans 14 amino acids. This clone was detected once. The antigen is undetermined. The junction differs from germline at one of its ends, possibly a read error. Researchers ran the PCR with 60 Vbeta and 13 Jbeta primers. Some clones are missing from TCRdb's copy, which holds only in-frame ones; the method was immunoSEQ multiplex PCR. Among around 130,000 clones listed, around 78% were seen once. This sequence originates from a woman aged 45-65 years in good health and CMV-seronegative. The chain employs TRBV4-2 and TRBJ1-5; D remains unclear. Sequencing was carried out using PBMCs. CDR3 amino acids: CASSQDTNSWPQNF. The CDR3, as DNA: TGTGCCAGCAGCCAAGACACTAATTCTTGGCCCCAGAATTTT.